These T cell receptor beta chains were read from a single sample in a study of OX40 agonist ivuxolimab in advanced cancers. Assay: immunoSEQ multiplex PCR; the TCRdb copy retains only in-frame clones and omits some. The sample lists 64,000 or so clones; 83% were seen once. Sequencing was performed on CD4+ or CD8+ T cells sorted from blood, taken in a trial of the OX40 agonist ivuxolimab. The receptors derive from an adult with an advanced solid tumor such as melanoma, head and neck, liver or kidney cancer. Each CDR3 is given with its conserved first and last residue. The order of the fields is V gene, clone size, D gene, J gene, CDR3 DNA, CDR3 protein. D genes are given only for firm matches. The size entry is marked missing in some rows and otherwise reads once, few, many or a size class.

TRBV11-3	NA	NA	TRBJ1-1	TGTGCCAGCAGCTTAGGGATGACAGAGATGAACACTGAAGCTTTCTTT	CASSLGMTEMNTEAFF
TRBV9	few	NA	TRBJ2-2	TGTGCCAGCAGCGTAGACACTAGGCGCCCCGGGGAGCTGTTTTTT	CASSVDTRRPGELFF
TRBV2	NA	NA	TRBJ2-2	TGTGCCAGCAGTGAGGCTGGCGGGGCCGGGGAGCTGTTTTTT	CASSEAGGAGELFF
TRBV6-1	NA	TRBD2	TRBJ2-5	TGTGCCAGCAGTGAATCGGGGGGGGGATTGAAAGAGACCCAGTACTTC	CASSESGGGLKETQYF
TRBV18	NA	TRBD1	TRBJ2-1	TGTGCCAGCTCACCAAAGACAGGGTGGTTTACTGAGCAGTTCTTC	CASSPKTGWFTEQFF
TRBV5-1	NA	NA	TRBJ2-7	TGCGCCAGCAGCTTGACGGGGGGCTTGGACGAGCAGTACTTC	CASSLTGGLDEQYF
TRBV5-1	NA	NA	TRBJ1-6	TGCGCCAGCAGCCTTTACGGGTCCGATAATTCACCCCTCCACTTT	CASSLYGSDNSPLHF
TRBV30	NA	NA	TRBJ1-1	TGTGCCTGGGTGCCCTCCTTCATTCGGAACACTGAAGCTTTCTTT	CAWVPSFIRNTEAFF
TRBV9	NA	TRBD2	TRBJ2-5	TGTGCCAGCAGCGTAATCGGGGGGGCCGGAGAGACCCAGTACTTC	CASSVIGGAGETQYF
TRBV14	NA	NA	TRBJ2-7	TGTGCCAGCAGCCGGGGCTACGAGCAGTACTTC	CASSRGYEQYF
TRBV10-3	NA	TRBD1	TRBJ1-5	TGTGCCATCAGTGGGACAGGGGGAGGGCAGCCCCAGCATTTT	CAISGTGGGQPQHF
TRBV4-2	NA	NA	TRBJ2-5	TGTGCCAGCAGCCAAGCCCTGTCGGGATCCTTAAAAGAGACCCAGTACTTC	CASSQALSGSLKETQYF